The clone carrying this TCR beta chain was counted a few times. Its antigen remains unknown. These data belong to a study of T cell repertoires in aging, cancer and after chemotherapy. Study details: Six age groups, ranging from 30 or younger to 70 or older, included the donors. Pre- and post-chemotherapy samples were paired from chronic lymphocytic leukemia patients treated with fludarabine- or bendamustine-based regimens.

Trimming took 3 bases from V and 5 from J; bases not matched to a gene: 16. Germline CDR1 DFQATT, CDR2 SNEGSKA (reference sequence). This CDR3 is built from 17 residues. Study findings and constraints: Healthy donors lost TCR diversity with age mainly through richness, cancer patients through richness and evenness.

TRB rearrangements spanning V, D and J were amplified using mixed TRB-A/B primers. TCRdb called the multiplex PCR reads again in MiXCR, with one record for every CDR3 protein. The sample holds over 5,500 distinct CDR3 sequences; 32% are singletons and the top ten take about 30%. Amplification of TCR beta used genomic DNA extracted from peripheral blood. This TCR was recovered from a human donor with a blood cancer. The sample consisted of blood. This chain links TRBV20-1 with TRBJ2-3; TRBD2 agrees at 8 bases. As DNA, the CDR3 is TGCAGTGCTAGCGAGAGTGAAAGCGGGAGAATTTTAGATACGCAGTATTTT. Amino acids: CSASESESGRILDTQYF.